The 21 T cell receptor beta chains listed next were all sequenced from one sample in a study of T cells in Graves' hyperthyroidism and ophthalmopathy. RNA transcripts yielded amplified TCR beta CDR3 regions. With the HTBI primer set, the TCR CDR3 went through a first round of RT-PCR. Via MiXCR, TCRdb re-called the multiplex PCR reads, giving one row per CDR3 protein. The sample includes more than 350,000 distinct CDR3 sequences, around 15% of them seen just once. The material sequenced was blood. All receptors come from a woman aged 55-69 years with Graves' ophthalmopathy.

This clonotype has at least ten counts. The chain joins TRBV24-1 to TRBJ2-5; TRBD1 might be the D (5 bases). V lost 3 bases and J 3 bases, leaving 10 bases between the germline ends. CDR3 length: 14 residues. Germline CDR1 and CDR2: KGHDR and SFDVKD. The CDR3 nucleotides are TGTGCCACCAGTGATCCCCGCAGGGAAGAGACCCAGTACTTC. It yields the protein CATSDPRREETQYF.

This clonotype was recorded at least ten times. This chain uses TRBV2 with TRBJ1-5, with 7 bases identical to TRBD1. After removal of 4 bases from V and 9 bases from J, the junction contained 6 bases not matched to a gene. Germline V gene sequence: CDR1 SNHLY, CDR2 FYNNEI. The CDR3 loop spans 13 amino acids. DNA for the CDR3: TGTGCCAGCAGTGGGGCAGGGGGTGGGCCCCAGCATTTT. Residues: CASSGAGGGPQHF.

This clonotype was seen ten or more times. The chain is built from TRBV4-1 and TRBJ2-5, with a weak D call TRBD2 (6 bases). The germline V and J ends were trimmed by 0 bases and 5 bases, with 13 bases remaining between them. The CDR3 consists of 15 residues. Germline CDR1 and CDR2: MGHRA and YSYEKL. The CDR3 coding sequence is TGCGCCAGCAGCCAAGATTCGGGGGATGGCGAGACCCAGTACTTC. Translation gives CASSQDSGDGETQYF.

The table lists this clonotype with many counts. This rearrangement joins TRBV29-1 to TRBJ2-1; a weak D match, TRBD2 (5 bases). The CDR3 sequence is 13 residues long. Trimming cost V 4 bases and J 7 bases, with 14 bases left between them. CDR1 SQVTM and CDR2 ANQGSEA come from the germline V gene. The CDR3 region has the DNA TGCAGCGTTGCGACTCCCTCGGGGAATGAGCAGTTCTTC. The encoded protein is CSVATPSGNEQFF.

This clonotype was recorded at least ten times. The chain recombines TRBV28 with TRBJ2-7, with 10 positions matching TRBD2. Per the germline V gene, CDR1 is MDHEN and CDR2 is SYDVKM. J gave up 2 bases and V 3 bases, and 4 bases lay outside the gene matches. The length of the CDR3 is 15 residues. Written as DNA, the CDR3 is TGTGCCAGCAGTTTCATAGCGGGAGGTACCTACGAGCAGTACTTC. Residues: CASSFIAGGTYEQYF.

This clonotype came up many times. This rearrangement joins TRBV28 to TRBJ2-5, with TRBD2 matching 11 bases. This CDR3 has 17 residues. Per the germline V gene, CDR1 is MDHEN and CDR2 is SYDVKM. J was trimmed by 5 bases and V by 3 bases; bases with no gene match: 11. CDR3 loop: CASSFPLAGVPLETQYF. For the CDR3, the DNA is TGTGCCAGCAGTTTTCCACTAGCGGGAGTACCTTTGGAGACCCAGTACTTC.

The V call is TRBV30, the J call TRBJ2-5; D gene uncertain. The CDR3 extends over 11 amino acids. CDR1 is GTSNPN, CDR2 SVGIG, per germline (reference sequence). The CDR3 DNA reads TGTGCTTTCGATAGCCGAGAGACCCAGTACTTC. Its protein is CAFDSRETQYF.

This clonotype was detected ten times or more. The chain combines TRBV12-3 or TRBV12-4 with TRBJ2-1, with D hard to call. The V end was cut by 3 bases, the J end by 6 bases, with 15 bases between. The CDR3 is 15 residues long. CDR3: CASSLDPQGINEQFF. The CDR3 DNA follows: TGTGCCAGCAGTTTGGACCCCCAAGGGATCAATGAGCAGTTCTTC.

This clonotype turned up a few times. The chain is built from TRBV28 and TRBJ2-5; D is undetermined. V lost 10 bases to trimming and J lost 3 bases, with 9 bases between them. From germline, CDR1 is MDHEN and CDR2 SYDVKM. The CDR3 totals 11 residues. The CDR3 here is CATLSKETQYF. In DNA, the CDR3 is TGTGCCACCTTGTCGAAAGAGACCCAGTACTTC.

This clonotype was counted at least ten times. This chain joins TRBV29-1 and TRBJ2-7; D unclear. Per germline, CDR1 SQVTM and CDR2 ANQGSEA. V lost 0 bases, J lost 4 bases, and 10 bases lay in between. The CDR3 contains 13 residues. The CDR3: CSVEEFGDYEQYF. CDR3 bases: TGCAGCGTTGAAGAGTTTGGGGATTACGAGCAGTACTTC.

The rearrangement uses TRBV20-1 and TRBJ2-1, with 12 bases lining up with TRBD2. Germline lookup yields CDR1 DFQATT and CDR2 SNEGSKA (reference sequence). V trimming: 0 bases; J trimming: 6 bases; junction bases outside the gene matches: 18. The CDR3 has 20 residues. CDR3 sequence (DNA): TGCAGTGCTAGAGATCCCCGGCGGGCTAGCGGGAGGGGTGCGGTCAATGAGCAGTTCTTC. Residues: CSARDPRRASGRGAVNEQFF.

This clonotype was detected a few times. This sequence joins TRBV12-5 and TRBJ2-5; 7 bases align to TRBD1. This CDR3 comprises 17 residues. Germline CDR1 and CDR2: LGHNT and FRNRAP. Losses at the gene ends were 0 bases for V and 5 bases for J; bases not matched to a gene: 12. The CDR3 is CASGLVINSGTEETQYF. The CDR3 bases are TGTGCTAGTGGTTTGGTCATAAACTCCGGGACAGAGGAGACCCAGTACTTC. Based on the CDR3 plus reference TRBV12-5 and TRBJ2-5, the full variable domain is DARVTQTPRHKVTEMGQEVTMRCQPILGHNTVFWYRQTMMQGLELLAYFRNRAPLDDSGMPKDRFSAEMPDATLATLKIQPSEPRDSAVYFCASGLVINSGTEETQYFGPGTRLLVL.

This clonotype was seen at least ten times. The J gene is TRBJ2-7, the V gene TRBV7-2; D is unclear. Trimming took off 7 bases at V and 3 bases at J, with 4 bases between the two ends. CDR1 is SGHTA, CDR2 FQGNSA, per germline. The CDR3 has 10 amino acids. The CDR3 here is CASNGYEQYF. In DNA, the CDR3 is TGTGCCAGCAACGGCTACGAGCAGTACTTC.

This clonotype appeared a few times. The rearrangement uses TRBV27 and TRBJ2-2; a weak D match, TRBD1 (5 bases). Trimming removed 4 bases from V and 4 bases from J, with 13 bases in between. CDR1 is MNHEY, CDR2 SMNVEV, per germline (reference sequence). This CDR3 has 15 residues. This CDR3 is CASSSYRSPTGELFF. For the CDR3, the DNA is TGTGCCAGCAGTTCCTACAGGTCCCCCACCGGGGAGCTGTTTTTT.

In regard to this clonotype: The CDR3 carries no conserved terminal phenylalanine or tryptophan, so it likely arises from a read error. The gene calls are TRBV12-3 or TRBV12-4 and TRBJ1-5, with 8 bases aligning to TRBD1. The CDR3 has 15 residues. Trimming took 6 bases from V and 2 from J; bases not matched to a gene: 6. CDR3 protein: CASSGQGIGNQPQHL. CDR3 bases: TGTGCCAGCAGCGGACAGGGCATTGGCAATCAGCCCCAGCATCTT.

The J gene is TRBJ2-3, the V gene TRBV6-2 or TRBV6-3; TRBD2 matches 10 bases. CDR3 length equals 19 residues. V lost 6 bases to trimming and J lost 6 bases; unmatched junction nucleotides: 21. Per germline, CDR1 MNHEY and CDR2 SVGEGT. The CDR3 nucleotides read TGTGCCAGCAGAAAGCGGGAGGTTTGGACTAGCGGCCTCCCGGATACGCAGTATTTT. Translating gives CASRKREVWTSGLPDTQYF.

This clonotype was counted between two and nine times. The chain uses TRBV6-1 and TRBJ1-5; unclear D gene. The length of the CDR3 is 13 residues. The V end lost 7 bases, the J end lost 8 bases, and 15 bases lay between the germline ends. Looked up from germline, CDR1 is MNHNS and CDR2 is SASEGT. CDR3 DNA: TGTGCCAGCAACCCCGCGGGCTGGGAGCCCCAGCATTTT. As protein: CASNPAGWEPQHF.

This clonotype appeared a few times. The chain has TRBV7-6 and TRBJ2-2, with D possibly being TRBD2 (5 bases). CDR3 length equals 15 residues. Germline-derived CDR1 and CDR2 are SGHVS and FNYEAQ. The germline V and J ends were trimmed by 1 base and 4 bases, with 10 bases remaining between them. The CDR3 nucleotides are TGTGCCAGCAGCTTAGGAACTAGTAGCACCGGGGAGCTGTTTTTT. This translates into CASSLGTSSTGELFF.

This clonotype was recorded at least ten times. This sequence joins TRBV6-5 and TRBJ2-7; D gene ambiguous. The V end lost 2 bases, the J end lost 4 bases, and 15 bases lay between the germline ends. The CDR3 contains 15 residues. The V gene's germline CDR1 is MNHEY and CDR2 SVGAGI. The CDR3 nucleotides read TGTGCCAGCAGTTACCACCGAGACGACGGGTACGAGCAGTACTTC. This sequence encodes CASSYHRDDGYEQYF.

The table lists this clonotype with a few counts. The rearrangement links TRBV6-9 to TRBJ1-4; D perhaps matches TRBD1 (5 bases). Deletions cut 4 bases from V and 8 bases from J, with 17 bases between. The CDR3 covers 15 residues. CDR1 is MNHGY, CDR2 SVAAGI, per germline. CDR3 in amino acids: CASSSRGAGGEKLFF. The CDR3 DNA follows: TGTGCCAGCAGTTCGCGGGGTGCTGGGGGGGAAAAACTGTTTTTT.

This clonotype has at least ten counts. This chain connects TRBV11-2 to TRBJ2-3; 8 bases agree with TRBD2. The CDR3 runs to 17 residues. V dropped 2 bases and J dropped 5; count of bases not matched to a gene: 12. CDR1 SGHAT and CDR2 FQNNGV come from the germline V gene. The CDR3 sequence: CASSLSPAGVGGDTQYF. The CDR3 nucleotides are TGTGCCAGCAGCTTAAGTCCAGCGGGAGTGGGTGGAGATACGCAGTATTTT.